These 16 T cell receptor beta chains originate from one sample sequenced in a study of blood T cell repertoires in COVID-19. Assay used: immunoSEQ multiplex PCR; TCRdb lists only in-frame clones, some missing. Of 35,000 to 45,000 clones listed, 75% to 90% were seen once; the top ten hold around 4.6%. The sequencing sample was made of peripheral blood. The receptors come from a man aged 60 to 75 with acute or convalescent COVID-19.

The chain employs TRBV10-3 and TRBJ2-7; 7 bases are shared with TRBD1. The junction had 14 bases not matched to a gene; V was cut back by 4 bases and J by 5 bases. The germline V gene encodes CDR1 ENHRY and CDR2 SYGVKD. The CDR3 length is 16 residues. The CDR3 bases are TGTGCCATCAGTGGGGGCTTGACAGGGTACGTCCACGAGCAGTACTTC. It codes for CAISGGLTGYVHEQYF.

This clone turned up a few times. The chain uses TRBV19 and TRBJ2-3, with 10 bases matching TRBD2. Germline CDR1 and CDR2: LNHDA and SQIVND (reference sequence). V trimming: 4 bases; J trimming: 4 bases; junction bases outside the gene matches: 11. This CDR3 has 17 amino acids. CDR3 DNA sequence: TGTGCCAGTAGTAGGCACTCAGCGGGAGGGCCTCCAGATACGCAGTATTTT. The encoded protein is CASSRHSAGGPPDTQYF.

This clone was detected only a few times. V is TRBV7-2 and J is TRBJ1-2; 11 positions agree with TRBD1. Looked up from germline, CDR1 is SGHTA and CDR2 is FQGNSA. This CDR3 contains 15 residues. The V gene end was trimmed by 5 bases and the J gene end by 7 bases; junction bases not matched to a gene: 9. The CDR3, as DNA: TGTGCCAGCAGCCAAGACTGGACAGGGGGCGGTGGCTACACCTTC. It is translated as CASSQDWTGGGGYTF.

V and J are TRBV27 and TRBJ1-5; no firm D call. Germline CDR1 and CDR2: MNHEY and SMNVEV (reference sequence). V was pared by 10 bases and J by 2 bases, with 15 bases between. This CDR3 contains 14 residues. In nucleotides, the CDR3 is TGTGCCACTTCTTTAGGCCGGGGCAATCAGCCCCAGCATTTT. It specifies CATSLGRGNQPQHF.

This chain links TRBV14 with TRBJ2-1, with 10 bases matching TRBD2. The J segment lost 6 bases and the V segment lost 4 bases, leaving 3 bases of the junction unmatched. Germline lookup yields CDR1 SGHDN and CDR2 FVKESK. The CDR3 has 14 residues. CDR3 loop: CASSPAGGRNEQFF. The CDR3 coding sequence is TGTGCCAGCAGCCCAGCGGGGGGGCGCAATGAGCAGTTCTTC.

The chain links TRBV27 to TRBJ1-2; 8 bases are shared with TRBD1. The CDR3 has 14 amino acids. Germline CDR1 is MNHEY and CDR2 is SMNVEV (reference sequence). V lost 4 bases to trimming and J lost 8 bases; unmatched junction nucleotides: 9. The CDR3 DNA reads TGTGCCAGCAGTTCCCTTGACAGGGGCCTCGGCTACACCTTC. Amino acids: CASSSLDRGLGYTF.

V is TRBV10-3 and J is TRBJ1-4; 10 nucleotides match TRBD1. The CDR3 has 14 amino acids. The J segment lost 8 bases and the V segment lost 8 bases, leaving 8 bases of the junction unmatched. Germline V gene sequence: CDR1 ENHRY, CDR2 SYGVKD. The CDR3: CAISPGTGDEKLFF. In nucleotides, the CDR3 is TGTGCCATCTCCCCCGGGACAGGGGACGAAAAACTGTTTTTT.

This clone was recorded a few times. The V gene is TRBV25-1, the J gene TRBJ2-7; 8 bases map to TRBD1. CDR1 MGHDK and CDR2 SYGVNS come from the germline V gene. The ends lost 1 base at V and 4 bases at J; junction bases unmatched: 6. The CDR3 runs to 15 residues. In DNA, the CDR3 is TGTGCCAGCAGTGAATGGGCAGGGGGCGCGTACGAGCAGTACTTC. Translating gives CASSEWAGGAYEQYF.

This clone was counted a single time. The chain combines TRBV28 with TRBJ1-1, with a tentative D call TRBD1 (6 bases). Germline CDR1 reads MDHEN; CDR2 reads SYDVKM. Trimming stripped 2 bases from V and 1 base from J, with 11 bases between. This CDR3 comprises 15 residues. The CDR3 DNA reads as TGTGCCAGCAGTTTACGGCACAGGGCGAACACTGAAGCTTTCTTT. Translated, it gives CASSLRHRANTEAFF.

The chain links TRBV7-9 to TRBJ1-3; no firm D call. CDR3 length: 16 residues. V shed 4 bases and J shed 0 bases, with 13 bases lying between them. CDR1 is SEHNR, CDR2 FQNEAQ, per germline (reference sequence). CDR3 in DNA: TGTGCCAGCAGCTGGGGTCGCGGGAACTCTGGAAACACCATATATTTT. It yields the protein CASSWGRGNSGNTIYF.

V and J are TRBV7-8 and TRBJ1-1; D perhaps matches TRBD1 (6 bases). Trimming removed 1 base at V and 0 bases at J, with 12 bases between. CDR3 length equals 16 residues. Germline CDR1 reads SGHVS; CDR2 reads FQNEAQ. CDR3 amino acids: CASSLGTAFMNTEAFF. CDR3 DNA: TGTGCCAGCAGCTTAGGGACAGCCTTCATGAACACTGAAGCTTTCTTT.

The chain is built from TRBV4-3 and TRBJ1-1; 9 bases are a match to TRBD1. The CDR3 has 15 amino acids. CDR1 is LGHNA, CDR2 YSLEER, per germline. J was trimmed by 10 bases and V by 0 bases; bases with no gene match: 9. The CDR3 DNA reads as TGCGCCAGCAGCCAAGATTGGGGACAGGGTGTAGCAGCTTTCTTT. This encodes CASSQDWGQGVAAFF.

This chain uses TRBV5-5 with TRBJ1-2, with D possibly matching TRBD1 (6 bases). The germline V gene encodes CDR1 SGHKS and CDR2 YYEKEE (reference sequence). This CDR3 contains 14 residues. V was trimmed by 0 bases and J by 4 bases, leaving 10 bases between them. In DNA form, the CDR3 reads TGTGCCAGCAGCTTGGAGACAGGAGCCTATGGCTACACCTTC. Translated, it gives CASSLETGAYGYTF. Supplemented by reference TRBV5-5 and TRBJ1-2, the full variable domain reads DAGVTQSPTHLIKTRGQQVTLRCSPISGHKSVSWYQQVLGQGPQFIFQYYEKEERGRGNFPDRFSARQFPNYSSELNVNALLLGDSALYLCASSLETGAYGYTFGSGTRLTVV.

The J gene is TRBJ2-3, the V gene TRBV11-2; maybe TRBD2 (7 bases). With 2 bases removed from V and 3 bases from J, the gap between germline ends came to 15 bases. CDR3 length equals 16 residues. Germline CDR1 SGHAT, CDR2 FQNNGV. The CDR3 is CASSLLRGRGTDTQYF. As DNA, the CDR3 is TGTGCCAGCAGCTTATTACGGGGGAGGGGGACAGATACGCAGTATTTT.

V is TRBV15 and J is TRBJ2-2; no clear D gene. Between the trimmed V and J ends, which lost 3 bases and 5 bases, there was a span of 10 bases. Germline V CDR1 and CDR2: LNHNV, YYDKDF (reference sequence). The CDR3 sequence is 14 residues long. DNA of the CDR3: TGTGCCACCAGCAGTGTCACCAGGACCGGGGAGCTGTTTTTT. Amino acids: CATSSVTRTGELFF.

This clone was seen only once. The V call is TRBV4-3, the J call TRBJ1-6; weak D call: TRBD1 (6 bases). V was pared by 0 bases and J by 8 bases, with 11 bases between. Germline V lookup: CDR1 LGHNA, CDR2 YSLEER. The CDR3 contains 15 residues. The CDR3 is CASSQDNRVDSPLHF. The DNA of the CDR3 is TGCGCCAGCAGCCAAGACAACAGGGTGGATTCACCCCTCCACTTT.